Reported below is one T cell receptor (beta chain). The antigen it recognizes is unknown. Base quality data are lacking; no much larger clone is found one base away. Per the publication, the time point label means: newly diagnosed GD, antithyroid drugs for less than 3 months. For both TCR sequencing and RNA sequencing, RNA was extracted from PBMCs using TRIzol. The diagnosis of Graves' disease followed American Thyroid Association guidelines. The patients came from an endocrinology department in Xi'an, China. Each patient gave roughly 10 milliliters of peripheral blood, collected in an EDTA anticoagulant tube. PBMCs were isolated by Ficoll Paque Plus density gradient separation without further T cell sorting. An Agilent 2100 Bioanalyzer and agarose gel were used to check RNA quality, while a NanoDrop 2000 measured RNA concentration. The library relied on multiplex PCR. Sequencing relied on an Illumina HiSeq 4000. CDR3 regions were amplified by Arm-PCR with iRepertoire HTBI primers to construct TCR beta libraries. Before sequencing, the PCR products underwent gel purification. Per the authors' processing: Gene usage analysis of CDR3 amino acid clonotypes used the 62 TRBV and about 15 TRBJ segments found across samples. COPE and FqMerger were used to merge the filtered high-quality paired reads into contigs. BLAST was used to align contigs to IMGT TRBV, TRBD and TRBJ reference genes, and CDR3 was defined according to IMGT. Highly expanded clones were defined as clonotypes with a frequency above 0.1%. Shannon entropy was used to measure repertoire diversity, and the Gini coefficient was used to measure V-J evenness. A clonotype found in more than one individual was treated as public. In-frame beta chains were kept once TCRdb had trimmed the public reads at Q25 with fastp and called clones with MiXCR. Entries that share a CDR3 protein sequence are merged under the most common genes and DNA. TCRdb, not the authors, supplied the V and J calls. This sample holds about 620,000 distinct CDR3 sequences; 16% were observed only once. The ten largest clones capture 15% to 20% of the sample.

In the germline V gene (reference sequence), CDR1 corresponds to LGHDT and CDR2 to YNNKEL. The CDR3, from cysteine to phenylalanine, totals 16 residues. Left in the record is the CDR3 DNA by itself, 48 bases read in frame from the first base. V is trimmed back by 0 bases and J by 7 bases, and the junction contains 7 bases that no gene match accounts for. This entry comes from a study of regulatory T cells in long-lasting Graves disease (dated by TCRdb to about 2021). Turning to the overall study: In the newly diagnosed Graves' disease group, patients had been taking antithyroid drugs for less than 3 months. Persistent Graves' disease patients were compared with newly diagnosed Graves' disease patients by peripheral blood TCR sequencing and RNA sequencing. The study took place in China and was registered as a clinical trial. A total of about 33 samples underwent TCR sequencing, from roughly 13 patients with persistent Graves' disease and around 20 patients with newly diagnosed Graves' disease. The study at large found these results: Only the TCR beta chain was sequenced and analyzed. The authors acknowledged the small sample size as a limitation that may reduce accuracy. Persistent disease showed preferential use of TRBV28, TRBJ1-2 and TRBJ2-5, whereas newly diagnosed disease favored TRBV20-1 and TRBJ2-1. More public clonotypes were shared among persistent patients (under 3,000) than among newly diagnosed patients (roughly 1,000). Persistent Graves' disease patients showed lower TCR Shannon entropy and fewer highly expanded clones than newly diagnosed patients, suggesting clonal expansion. Peripheral blood alone was examined, since thyroid tissue, which constituted the primary lesion, could not be accessed.

These data were likewise used in another study, on T cells in Graves' hyperthyroidism and ophthalmopathy. The other study reports the following: Stable Graves' hyperthyroidism was defined as no progression to ophthalmopathy during 18 months of follow-up. The hyperthyroidism patients were between 18 and 65 years old and newly diagnosed, with a disease duration of less than 2 months. Exclusion was applied to patients with uncontrolled infections, other autoimmune diseases, pregnancy or lactation. Diagnoses were based on clinical symptoms, serum thyroxine and TRAb, thyroid ultrasound and orbital computed tomography. For the first round of RT-PCR on the TCR CDR3, the HTBI primer set was used together with the Qiagen OneStep RT-PCR kit. Most expanded thyroid clonotypes (frequency above 0.001) were also detected in blood, suggesting blood repertoires may reflect thyroid immune responses. In cross-validation, a model built on a 13 V-J signature told ophthalmopathy apart from stable hyperthyroidism with under 90% sensitivity and 81% to 82% specificity, and in testing the same model reached 80%/75%. In validation, the model predicted progression to ophthalmopathy a median of about 6 months before onset, with 70% to 71% sensitivity and roughly 72% specificity. A discovery cohort of 95 to 100 patients, approximately 45 with Graves' ophthalmopathy and under 60 with stable Graves' hyperthyroidism, was used to find distinguishing TCR V-J signatures. Whether ophthalmopathy could be predicted prospectively was tested in an independent validation cohort made up of roughly 20 hyperthyroidism patients plus 17 patients who later progressed to ophthalmopathy. The approximately 90 discovery patients were divided at random into training and test sets in a 7:3 ratio. In addition, the study compared T-cell repertoires in thyroid tissue and in blood from over 5 Graves' hyperthyroidism patients. After blood sampling, hyperthyroidism patients were treated with methimazole at a starting dose of 30 mg daily, and ophthalmopathy patients were treated with high-dose intravenous methylprednisolone. Libraries were constructed in a second round of multiplex PCR, after which size selection and purification were performed. Paired-end sequencing of the libraries was performed with 100 bp reads on an Illumina HiSeq2000. SOAPnuke was used to process the raw data, throwing out any read that contained adapters or uncalled bases, had a mean Phred below 15, or lacked an exact constant-primer or identifier match. High-quality paired reads were merged using COPE v1.2.5, and each unique nucleotide sequence was defined as a clonotype. Clonotypes were aligned to IMGT TRBV, TRBD and TRBJ reference segments using MiTCR v1.1. Analysis was restricted to V-J combinations with a frequency above 0.0001, which covered just over 98% of repertoires. The TCS score was defined as F50 (clonal expansion) divided by E x V (chaos), with BLOSUM62-based TCRdist calculated between CDR3 peptides within each V-J. Welch's t-statistics and random forest reduced 450 to 600 V-J features to roughly 13, which were used in a naive Bayes classifier (R e1071). Sample size was not statistically predetermined, and investigators were not blinded to group allocation. According to the paper, TCR Vbeta CDR3 sequencing was carried out on about 140 peripheral blood samples, which came from over 40 ophthalmopathy, around 75 hyperthyroidism and approximately 17 progressor patients.

In this chain, TRBV3-1 is recombined with TRBJ2-1; the central 9 bases match TRBD2. This TCR was sampled from a woman in her twenties or thirties with Graves disease. Donor details come from another sample of the same person, matched by shared clones. The sample in question was peripheral blood mononuclear cells (PBMCs), obtained at new diagnosis, from a patient treated with antithyroid drugs. The DNA sequence is given as TGTGCCAGCAGCCAAGACGTGAGCGGGAGGAGGAATGAGCAGTTCTTC. Its protein reads: CASSQDVSGRRNEQFF.